This T cell receptor beta chain was sequenced during a study of blood T cell repertoires in COVID-19. Losses at the gene ends were 9 bases for V and 3 bases for J; bases not matched to a gene: 1. Looked up from germline, CDR1 is SEHNR and CDR2 is FQNEAQ (reference sequence). The CDR3 is made up of 11 amino acids. Sequencing used immunoSEQ multiplex PCR; TCRdb keeps in-frame clones, though not all of them. The sample records 120,000 to 150,000 clones, approximately 80% being singletons. The chain combines TRBV7-9 with TRBJ2-5; 7 positions match TRBD1. Sequencing was done on a sample of peripheral blood. The sequence was collected from a man between 60 and 70 years old with active or convalescent COVID-19. CDR3 sequence reads: CASTGEETQYF. In DNA, the CDR3 is TGTGCCAGTACAGGGGAAGAGACCCAGTACTTC.